These T cell receptor beta chains were read from a single sample in a study of T cell responses to AZD1222 COVID-19 vaccine. Assay used: immunoSEQ multiplex PCR; TCRdb lists only in-frame clones, some missing. The sample includes 150,000 or so clones. Sequencing was performed on peripheral blood. These receptors came from an adult in good health. CDR3s include the opening cysteine and the closing phenylalanine or tryptophan. The order of the fields is D gene, J gene, V gene, CDR3 DNA, CDR3 protein. D genes are given only for firm matches.

>TRBD2|TRBJ2-3|TRBV7-2
TGTGCCAGCAGCTTCAGCGGGGGGGCGGGGGCAGATACGCAGTATTTT
CASSFSGGAGADTQYF
>TRBD1|TRBJ2-5|TRBV3-1/TRBV3-2
TGTGCCAGCAGCCAAGCAATGGGACAGCAAGAGACCCAGTACTTC
CASSQAMGQQETQYF
>.|TRBJ1-1|TRBV7-9
TGTGCCAGCAGCCCCCAGAGAGCGGTAATTACTGAAGCTTTCTTT
CASSPQRAVITEAFF
>TRBD2|TRBJ2-3|TRBV5-6
TGTGCCAGCAGCTCCACTAGCGGGGGGATAAATACGCAGTATTTT
CASSSTSGGINTQYF
>TRBD1|TRBJ1-1|TRBV6-5
TGTGCCAGCAGCGAGACAGGGGGGTGGAACACTGAAGCTTTCTTT
CASSETGGWNTEAFF
>.|TRBJ1-6|TRBV30
TGTGCCTGGAGCTTTAGCTCCTATAATTCACCCCTCCACTTT
CAWSFSSYNSPLHF
>TRBD1|TRBJ1-5|TRBV28
TGTGCCAGCAGTTTTGGGGACAGAAATCAGCCCCAGCATTTT
CASSFGDRNQPQHF
>.|TRBJ1-4|TRBV7-9
TGTGCCAGCAGCTTAGTCCAAGGACAGCGAGCTAATGAAAAACTGTTTTTT
CASSLVQGQRANEKLFF
>.|TRBJ1-2|TRBV28
TGTGCCAGCAGTCCCCCCCGGGACGAGTACTATGGCTACACCTTC
CASSPPRDEYYGYTF
>.|TRBJ1-2|TRBV2
TGTGCCAGCAGTGAAAGTGCGGGTTTGGTTATGGGCTACACCTTC
CASSESAGLVMGYTF
>TRBD1|TRBJ1-2|TRBV5-1
TGCGCCAGCAGCCCAGAGGGACAGCCGTACTATGGCTACACCTTC
CASSPEGQPYYGYTF
>TRBD1|TRBJ1-5|TRBV6-2/TRBV6-3
TGTGCCAGCAGTCCGTCCTCGGGACAGGGGTACAATCAGCCCCAGCATTTT
CASSPSSGQGYNQPQHF
>TRBD1|TRBJ1-1|TRBV6-5
TGTGCCAGCAGTTATTTCCCCCTAGGGGGCCTCTCTGAAGCTTTCTTT
CASSYFPLGGLSEAFF
>.|TRBJ1-5|TRBV28
TGTGCCAGCAGTTTAGTCTTTGGGCAGCCCCAGCATTTT
CASSLVFGQPQHF
>.|TRBJ1-2|TRBV6-1
TGTGCCAGCAGTGAATTTAGGGGATCGAACTATGGCTACACCTTC
CASSEFRGSNYGYTF
>TRBD2|TRBJ2-5|TRBV19
TGTGCCAGTAGTACCCAGCGGGGGAACCAAGAGACCCAGTACTTC
CASSTQRGNQETQYF
>.|TRBJ1-2|TRBV30
TGTGCCTGGGGACGGTTAGCCACCCTGGTCGGCTACACCTTC
CAWGRLATLVGYTF
>TRBD2|TRBJ2-3|TRBV9
TGTGCCAGCAGCGTAGGTATAGCGGGGAGCACAGATACGCAGTATTTT
CASSVGIAGSTDTQYF
>.|TRBJ1-2|TRBV19
TGTGCCAGTAGTATCGAAGGGTACTATGGCTACACCTTC
CASSIEGYYGYTF
>.|TRBJ1-1|TRBV30
TGTGCCTGGAGTGTTGGGACCGCTAGCACTGAAGCTTTCTTT
CAWSVGTASTEAFF
>TRBD1|TRBJ2-3|TRBV29-1
TGCAGCGTTCGACAGGGGTTTTTGCCAGATACGCAGTATTTT
CSVRQGFLPDTQYF
>TRBD1|TRBJ2-5|TRBV4-3
TGCGCCAGCAGCCGGAGACAGGGGCAGGAGACCCAGTACTTC
CASSRRQGQETQYF
>.|TRBJ1-5|TRBV28
TGTGCCAGCAGTTGGAGTAATCAGCCCCAGCATTTT
CASSWSNQPQHF
>.|TRBJ1-1|TRBV3-1/TRBV3-2
TGTGCCAGCAGCCAAGTTTTTATGGGAAACACTGAAGCTTTCTTT
CASSQVFMGNTEAFF
>TRBD1|TRBJ1-4|TRBV6-1
TGTGCCAGCAGTGAAGAGAAAGGACAGGGGGCGCTTGATTACGAAAAACTGTTTTTT
CASSEEKGQGALDYEKLFF
>.|TRBJ1-4|TRBV30
TGTGCCTGGAGCCGTAACTTACAACCACAGCAGTGGCAGGTGACTAATGAAAAACTGTTTTTT
CAWSRNLQPQQWQVTNEKLFF
>.|TRBJ1-3|TRBV29-1
TGCAGCGCTCAGCCTTTCTCTGGAAACACCATATATTTT
CSAQPFSGNTIYF
>.|TRBJ1-4|TRBV5-5
TGTGCCAGCAGCCGCAAAGATGAAAAACTGTTTTTT
CASSRKDEKLFF
>.|TRBJ1-3|TRBV7-2
TGTGCCAGCAGCACCACAGGGTACGGAAACACCATATATTTT
CASSTTGYGNTIYF
>.|TRBJ2-5|TRBV30
TGTGCCTGGAGTGTGGAGGAGACCCAGTACTTC
CAWSVEETQYF
>.|TRBJ2-5|TRBV4-2
TGTGCCAGCAGCCAGCTGACTAGGGTGGAGACCCAGTACTTC
CASSQLTRVETQYF
>.|TRBJ2-6|TRBV7-6
TGTGCCAGCAGTACCCCAACGAGGAGCAGCTCTGGGGCCAACGTCCTGACTTTC
CASSTPTRSSSGANVLTF
>TRBD1|TRBJ1-2|TRBV5-1
TGCGCCAGCAGCTTGGAGGGCTTTAGGACAGGCGGCTATGGCTACACCTTC
CASSLEGFRTGGYGYTF
>.|TRBJ2-7|TRBV10-3
TGTGCCATCAGTGGCCGGGACATCGGGTACGAGCAGTACTTC
CAISGRDIGYEQYF
>.|TRBJ1-6|TRBV2
TGTGCCAGCATGACAGATTCTAATTCACCCCTCCACTTT
CASMTDSNSPLHF
>.|TRBJ2-5|TRBV18
TGTGCCAGCTCACCGGTAGAGGACACCCAGTACTTC
CASSPVEDTQYF